This T cell receptor beta chain came from a study of regulatory and conventional T cells in RAG deficiency. Using immunoSEQ multiplex PCR, the repertoire was profiled, and TCRdb retains in-frame clones only, with some absent. The sample has roughly 29,000 clones; 90% to 95% are singletons. Genomic DNA came from blood conventional CD4+ T cells gated CD25-low CD127-high. The CDR3 runs to 15 residues. Trimming at V came to 1 base and at J to 3 bases, leaving 5 bases not matched to a gene. Germline V gene data show CDR1 as MNHNS and CDR2 as SASEGT. These data also formed part of another study, on regulatory T cells. That work adds: The PCR used 52 TRBV and 13 TRBJ primers.

The V gene is TRBV6-1, the J gene TRBJ1-2; 7 nucleotides line up with TRBD1. The sequenced sample was CD25- CD4+ T cells sorted from blood. The source of this sequence is a human donor in good health. The CDR3 region has the DNA TGTGCCAGCAGTGAAGTGACCGGGACAGACTATGGCTACACCTTC. This translates into CASSEVTGTDYGYTF.